A selection of T cell receptor beta chains follows, all from one sample in a study of T cells in Graves' hyperthyroidism and ophthalmopathy. Using its own MiXCR run on the multiplex PCR reads, TCRdb lists one record per CDR3 protein. The sample lists more than 600,000 distinct CDR3 sequences; 16% were seen once. The sample taken for sequencing was blood. The source is a man aged 18 to 30 with Graves' hyperthyroidism. The CDR3 runs from the conserved cysteine through the conserved F or W. Fields, in order: CDR3 protein, CDR3 DNA, J gene, clone size, V gene, D gene. A D gene is named only where the DNA matches it firmly. Clone size appears in some rows only: once, few, many, or a class for an expanded clone.

CSAMLYSGANVLTF TGCAGTGCTATGCTATATAGTGGGGCCAACGTCCTGACTTTC TRBJ2-6 few TRBV20-1 .
CASSVGAVAKNIQYF TGTGCCAGCAGCGTAGGGGCGGTAGCCAAAAACATTCAGTACTTC TRBJ2-4 . TRBV9 .
CASSLFASSNQPQHF TGTGCCAGCAGCTTGTTCGCCTCCAGCAATCAGCCCCAGCATTTT TRBJ1-5 . TRBV5-5 .
CSAHGQGGTEAFF TGCAGTGCCCACGGACAGGGAGGCACTGAAGCTTTCTTT TRBJ1-1 . TRBV20-1 TRBD1
CASSLLGTGRNEQYF TGTGCCAGCAGCCTGCTGGGGACAGGGCGTAACGAGCAGTACTTC TRBJ2-7 . TRBV7-2 TRBD1
CASSLGPGWATGELFF TGTGCCAGCAGCTTAGGTCCAGGGTGGGCAACCGGGGAGCTGTTTTTT TRBJ2-2 few TRBV7-6 .
CASSTGGTALNTEAFF TGTGCCAGCAGCACCGGAGGGACAGCATTGAACACTGAAGCTTTCTTT TRBJ1-1 many TRBV12-3/TRBV12-4 TRBD1
CASSLFSGIAKNIQYF TGTGCCAGCAGCTTGTTTAGCGGGATAGCCAAAAACATTCAGTACTTC TRBJ2-4 few TRBV7-9 TRBD2
CASSLEGVSQETQYF TGTGCCAGCAGCTTAGAGGGAGTTTCCCAAGAGACCCAGTACTTC TRBJ2-5 many TRBV7-9 .
CASSVSGNEQFF TGCGCCAGCAGCGTTAGCGGCAATGAGCAGTTCTTC TRBJ2-1 few TRBV5-1 .
CASSEGGTGVVDYGYTF TGTGCCAGCAGTGAAGGAGGGACAGGGGTGGTGGACTATGGCTACACCTTC TRBJ1-2 many TRBV2 TRBD1
CATSDFNSNQPQHF TGTGCCACCAGTGATTTTAACAGCAATCAGCCCCAGCATTTT TRBJ1-5 . TRBV24-1 .
CASSRGVGPTDTQYF TGCGCCAGCAGCCGGGGCGTCGGTCCCACAGATACGCAGTATTTT TRBJ2-3 many TRBV5-1 .
CASSFLGSVLSSYEQYF TGTGCCAGCAGTTTCCTCGGGTCCGTGTTGAGCTCCTACGAGCAGTACTTC TRBJ2-7 . TRBV28 .
CASSLWARNTIYF TGTGCCAGCAGTTTGTGGGCAAGGAACACCATATATTTT TRBJ1-3 few TRBV12-3/TRBV12-4 .
CASSQDNRQPQHF TGCGCCAGCAGCCAAGACAACAGGCAGCCCCAGCATTTT TRBJ1-5 . TRBV4-1 .
CAISESIPPTDTQYF TGTGCCATCAGTGAGTCGATCCCCCCCACAGATACGCAGTATTTT TRBJ2-3 many TRBV10-3 .
CATSRGRGNTGELFF TGTGCCACCAGCAGAGGCAGGGGAAACACCGGGGAGCTGTTTTTT TRBJ2-2 . TRBV15 .
CASSFFPLRHAFF TGTGCCAGCAGTTTTTTTCCTCTTCGGCATGCTTTCTTT TRBJ1-1 many TRBV28 .
CASSEDRGGLGEQFF TGTGCCAGCAGTGAAGACAGGGGAGGTCTTGGTGAGCAGTTCTTC TRBJ2-1 many TRBV6-1 .
CSALVRGRETQYF TGCAGTGCCCTCGTAAGAGGGCGAGAGACCCAGTACTTC TRBJ2-5 . TRBV20-1 .
CASRLAPLGEQYF TGTGCCAGCAGATTGGCCCCCCTCGGAGAGCAGTACTTC TRBJ2-7 . TRBV5-6 .
CASSLVLRNEQFF TGCGCCAGCAGCTTGGTGTTACGGAATGAGCAGTTCTTC TRBJ2-1 many TRBV5-1 .
CAGAGPEMAGELFF TGTGCCGGTGCCGGGCCCGAAATGGCCGGGGAGCTGTTTTTT TRBJ2-2 few TRBV6-5 .
CASSLALAGGILAKNIQYF TGTGCCAGCAGCTTAGCGCTAGCGGGAGGGATACTAGCCAAAAACATTCAGTACTTC TRBJ2-4 few TRBV7-9 TRBD2
CASSQDRGRGLLQETQYF TGCGCCAGCAGCCAAGATAGGGGCAGGGGACTACTTCAAGAGACCCAGTACTTC TRBJ2-5 . TRBV4-3 .
CASSFSRDTEAFF TGTGCCAGCAGCTTCTCGAGAGACACTGAAGCTTTCTTT TRBJ1-1 few TRBV7-3 .
CASSLSGLAGSSTDTQYF TGTGCCAGCAGTTTATCGGGACTAGCGGGTTCTAGCACAGATACGCAGTATTTT TRBJ2-3 . TRBV28 TRBD2
CASGRGGEELFF TGTGCCAGCGGACGCGGCGGTGAAGAACTGTTTTTT TRBJ1-4 . TRBV28 .
CASSLTGAQNTQYF TGTGCCAGCAGTTTAACGGGGGCGCAGAATACGCAGTATTTT TRBJ2-3 few TRBV27 .
CASSLRTGQPQHF TGCGCCAGCAGCCTTAGGACAGGGCAGCCCCAGCATTTT TRBJ1-5 many TRBV5-1 TRBD1
CASSRLAGGETQYF TGTGCCAGCAGCCGACTAGCGGGAGGGGAGACCCAGTACTTC TRBJ2-5 many TRBV7-8 TRBD2
CASSSGTVRSYGYTF TGTGCCAGCAGTTCCGGGACCGTCCGGAGCTATGGCTACACCTTC TRBJ1-2 many TRBV28 .
CASSPLLLAGAPYEQYF TGTGCCAGCAGCCCCCTCTTACTAGCGGGAGCGCCCTACGAGCAGTACTTC TRBJ2-7 many TRBV7-2 TRBD2
CASSAGQSPQPQHF TGTGCCAGCAGCGCGGGACAATCGCCCCAGCCCCAGCATTTT TRBJ1-5 many TRBV6-1 .
CASSGGRGLSTDTQYF TGTGCCAGCAGCGGTGGGCGGGGGCTTAGCACAGATACGCAGTATTTT TRBJ2-3 many TRBV28 .
CASSFSGTVSSYNEQFF TGTGCCAGCAGTTTTTCCGGGACAGTAAGCTCCTACAATGAGCAGTTCTTC TRBJ2-1 few TRBV12-3/TRBV12-4 TRBD1
CASISPVRGTEAFF TGTGCCAGCATTTCCCCCGTGAGAGGCACTGAAGCTTTCTTT TRBJ1-1 . TRBV6-5 .
CASSPNPATSYEQYF TGTGCCAGCAGCCCGAACCCTGCAACTAGCTACGAGCAGTACTTC TRBJ2-7 many TRBV11-2 .
CASSYEFGGYGYTF TGTGCCAGCAGTTACGAGTTCGGAGGTTATGGCTACACCTTC TRBJ1-2 . TRBV6-2/TRBV6-3 .
CAISLLEAGGDNEQFF TGTGCCATCTCCCTCCTTGAAGCGGGAGGGGACAATGAGCAGTTCTTC TRBJ2-1 . TRBV10-3 TRBD2
CASSLKARSYNEQFF TGTGCCAGCAGCTTAAAGGCCCGCTCCTACAATGAGCAGTTCTTC TRBJ2-1 . TRBV5-5 .
CASSWEGTEAFF TGTGCCAGCAGTTGGGAAGGCACTGAAGCTTTCTTT TRBJ1-1 many TRBV28 .
CSASDSGTGGISNYGYTF TGCAGTGCTAGTGATTCCGGGACAGGGGGCATCTCTAACTATGGCTACACCTTC TRBJ1-2 once TRBV20-1 TRBD1
CASRYRGAGTEAFF TGTGCCAGCCGATACCGGGGGGCAGGCACTGAAGCTTTCTTT TRBJ1-1 many TRBV28 .
CASTRTSEETQYF TGTGCCAGCACCCGGACTAGCGAGGAGACCCAGTACTTC TRBJ2-5 few TRBV3-1 TRBD2
CASSNRGAGTEAFF TGTGCCAGCAGTAACAGGGGGGCGGGCACTGAAGCTTTCTTT TRBJ1-1 . TRBV6-2/TRBV6-3 TRBD1
CASSQEGNNEQFF TGCGCCAGCAGCCAAGAAGGAAACAATGAGCAGTTCTTC TRBJ2-1 few TRBV4-1 .
CASSPRGVSGYEQYF TGTGCCAGCAGTCCGAGGGGGGTGAGTGGATACGAGCAGTACTTC TRBJ2-7 few TRBV5-5 .
CASSLGQIPYGYTF TGCGCCAGCAGCTTAGGGCAGATTCCCTATGGCTACACCTTC TRBJ1-2 many TRBV5-1 .
CASTMDRGAYNEQFF TGTGCCAGCACTATGGACAGGGGAGCCTACAATGAGCAGTTCTTC TRBJ2-1 many TRBV2 TRBD1
CAWSKTSGEETQYF TGTGCCTGGAGTAAGACTAGCGGAGAAGAGACCCAGTACTTC TRBJ2-5 many TRBV30 TRBD2
CSARDLVGNEQYF TGCAGCGCTAGGGACCTCGTTGGGAACGAGCAGTACTTC TRBJ2-7 few TRBV20-1 .
CASSLPPSLEQYF TGTGCCAGCAGCTTACCGCCCTCCTTGGAGCAGTACTTC TRBJ2-7 many TRBV7-8 .
CASWGHSTDTQYF TGTGCCAGTTGGGGCCATAGCACAGATACGCAGTATTTT TRBJ2-3 . TRBV2 .
CASSLTSGQPQHF TGTGCCAGCTCACTCACTAGCGGTCAGCCCCAGCATTTT TRBJ1-5 . TRBV18 .
CATSRETRSTEAFF TGTGCCACCAGCAGAGAGACCCGGAGCACTGAAGCTTTCTTT TRBJ1-1 few TRBV15 .